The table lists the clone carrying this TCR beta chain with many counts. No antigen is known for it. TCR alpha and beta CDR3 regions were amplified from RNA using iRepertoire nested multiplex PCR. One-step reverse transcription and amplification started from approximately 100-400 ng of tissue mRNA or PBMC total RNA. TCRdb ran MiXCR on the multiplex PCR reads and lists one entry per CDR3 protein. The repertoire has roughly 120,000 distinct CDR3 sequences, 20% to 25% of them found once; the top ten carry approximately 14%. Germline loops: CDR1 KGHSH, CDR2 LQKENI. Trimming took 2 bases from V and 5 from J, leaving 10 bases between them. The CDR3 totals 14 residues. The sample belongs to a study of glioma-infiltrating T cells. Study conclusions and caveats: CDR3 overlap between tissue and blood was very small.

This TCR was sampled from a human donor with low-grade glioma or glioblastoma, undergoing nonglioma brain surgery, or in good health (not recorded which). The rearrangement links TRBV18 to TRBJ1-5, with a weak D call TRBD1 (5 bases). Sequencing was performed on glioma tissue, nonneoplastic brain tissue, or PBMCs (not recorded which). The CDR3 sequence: CASSPTDTYQPQHF. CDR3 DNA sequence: TGTGCCAGCTCACCAACGGACACTTATCAGCCCCAGCATTTT.